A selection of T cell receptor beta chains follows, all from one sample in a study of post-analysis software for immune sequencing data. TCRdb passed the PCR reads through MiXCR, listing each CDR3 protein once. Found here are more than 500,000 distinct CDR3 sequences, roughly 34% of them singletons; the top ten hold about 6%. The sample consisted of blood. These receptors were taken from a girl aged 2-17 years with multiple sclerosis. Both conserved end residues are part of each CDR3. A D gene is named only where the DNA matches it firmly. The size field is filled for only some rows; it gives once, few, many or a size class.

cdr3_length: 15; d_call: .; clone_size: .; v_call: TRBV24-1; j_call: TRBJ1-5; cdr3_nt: TGTGCCACCAGCGGACACATCAATAGCAATCAGCCCCAGCATTTT; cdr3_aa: CATSGHINSNQPQHF
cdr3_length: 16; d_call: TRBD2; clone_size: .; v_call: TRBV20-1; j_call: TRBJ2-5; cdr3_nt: TGCAGTGCTTCCGGGACTAGCGGGGGGTACCAAGAGACCCAGTACTTC; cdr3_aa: CSASGTSGGYQETQYF
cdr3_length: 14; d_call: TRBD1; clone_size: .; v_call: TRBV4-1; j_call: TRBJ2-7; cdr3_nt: TGCACCAGCAGGTACGACAGGGGATCCTACGAGCAGTACTTC; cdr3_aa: CTSRYDRGSYEQYF
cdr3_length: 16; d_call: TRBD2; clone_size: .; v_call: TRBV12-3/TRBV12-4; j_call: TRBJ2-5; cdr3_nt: TGTGCCAGCAGTTCCCCAGCGGGGGGCCTCCAAGAGACCCGGTACTTC; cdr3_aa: CASSSPAGGLQETRYF
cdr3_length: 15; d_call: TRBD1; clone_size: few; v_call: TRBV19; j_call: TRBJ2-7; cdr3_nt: TGTGCCAGTAGTATAGGTGGACAGGGATGGCACGAGCAGTACTTC; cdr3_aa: CASSIGGQGWHEQYF
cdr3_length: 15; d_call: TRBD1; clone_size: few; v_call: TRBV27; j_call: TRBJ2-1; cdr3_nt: TGTGCCAGCACCACCGGGACAGGGGTACACAATGAGCAGTTCTTC; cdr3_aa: CASTTGTGVHNEQFF
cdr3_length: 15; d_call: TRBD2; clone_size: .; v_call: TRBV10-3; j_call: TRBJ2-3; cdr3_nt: TGTGCCATCAGTGAAGTAGCGGGAGGCACAGATACGCAGTATTTT; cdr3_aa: CAISEVAGGTDTQYF
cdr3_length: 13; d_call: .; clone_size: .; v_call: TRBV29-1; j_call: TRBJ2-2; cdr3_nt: TGCAGCATCCGGGACCCCAACACCGGGGAGCTGTTTTTT; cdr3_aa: CSIRDPNTGELFF
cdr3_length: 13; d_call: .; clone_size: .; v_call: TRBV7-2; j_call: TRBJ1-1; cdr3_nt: TGTGCCAGTAACGGGGGGTGGAACACTGAAGCTTTCTTT; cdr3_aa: CASNGGWNTEAFF
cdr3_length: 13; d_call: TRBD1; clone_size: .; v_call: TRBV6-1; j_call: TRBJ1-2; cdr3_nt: TGTGCCAGCGGTAGGACAGGCCTCTATGGCTACACCTTC; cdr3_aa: CASGRTGLYGYTF